The present T cell receptor beta chain was sequenced within a study of cytomegalovirus exposure and HLA in healthy donors. Turning to this clone: What it binds is not known.

A multiplex PCR was run with 60 Vbeta primers and 13 Jbeta primers. TCRdb's copy holds only in-frame clones and misses some; the assay was immunoSEQ multiplex PCR. The table lists a few hundred thousand clones, under 80% of them singletons. Germline CDR1 KGHSH, CDR2 LQKENI. This CDR3 contains 14 residues. Trimming cost V 1 base and J 4 bases, with 9 bases left between them. Overall study findings and caveats: CMV serostatus was the only immune exposure information that was available.

The sample was PBMCs. This chain joins TRBV18 and TRBJ2-3; weak D call: TRBD1 (6 bases). This sequence originates from a female donor in good health and CMV-seronegative. This CDR3 reads CASSPLDRSDTQYF. The CDR3, as DNA: TGTGCCAGCTCACCACTTGACAGGTCAGATACGCAGTATTTT. The variable domain in full, completed from reference TRBV18 and TRBJ2-3, reads NAGVMQNPRHLVRRRGQEARLRCSPMKGHSHVYWYRQLPEEGLKFMVYLQKENIIDESGMPKERFSAEFPKEGPSILRIQQVVRGDSAAYFCASSPLDRSDTQYFGPGTRLTVL.